This TCR beta chain was identified in a study of blood T cell repertoires in COVID-19. The CDR3 consists of 15 residues. The germline CDR1 and CDR2 sequences are LGHDT and YNNKEL (reference sequence). The J segment lost 10 bases and the V segment lost 4 bases, leaving 8 bases of the junction unmatched. Using immunoSEQ multiplex PCR, the repertoire was profiled, and TCRdb retains in-frame clones only, with some absent. The data show 150,000 to 200,000 clones, with around four fifths seen just once and 2.5% to 3% held by the top ten. Sequenced sample: peripheral blood. The V and J genes are TRBV3-1 (or the pseudogene TRBV3-2) and TRBJ2-1, with 12 bases lining up with TRBD1. The TCR was taken from a man aged 65-85 years with acute or convalescent COVID-19. Here the CDR3 DNA reads TGTGCCAGCAGCCTAGTGGGACAGGGGGCATACGAGCAGTTCTTC. Its translation is CASSLVGQGAYEQFF.